This is a list of T cell receptor beta chains from one sample in a study of blood T cell repertoires in COVID-19. The repertoire was sequenced with immunoSEQ multiplex PCR; TCRdb's copy has only in-frame clones and lacks some. The table shows roughly 230,000 clones, with about 85% occurring only once. The sample taken for sequencing was peripheral blood. These TCRs come from a woman aged 55-70 years with active or convalescent COVID-19. CDR3s include the opening cysteine and the closing phenylalanine or tryptophan. D genes are given only for firm matches. Some rows have no size entry. The others give once, few or many, or a class for an expanded clone.

.	TRBD1	TRBJ1-6	TRBV19	CASNLGTGDNSPLHF	TGTGCCAGTAATCTTGGGACAGGGGATAATTCACCCCTCCACTTT
.	.	TRBJ1-6	TRBV5-1	CASSLSLRGSSYNSPLHF	TGCGCCAGCAGCTTGTCGTTGAGGGGGAGCTCCTATAATTCACCCCTCCACTTT
few	.	TRBJ2-2	TRBV18	CASSRVTNTGELFF	TGTGCCAGCTCACGCGTAACGAACACCGGGGAGCTGTTTTTT
.	.	TRBJ2-1	TRBV7-2	CASSLQTSTKVAEQFF	TGTGCCAGCAGCTTACAGACAAGTACCAAAGTGGCCGAGCAGTTCTTC
.	.	TRBJ2-7	TRBV5-8	CASSLGARGEQYF	TGTGCCAGCAGCTTGGGAGCTCGCGGGGAGCAGTACTTC
.	TRBD2	TRBJ2-7	TRBV9	CASSVGTSGTYEQYF	TGTGCCAGCAGCGTAGGGACTAGCGGAACCTACGAGCAGTACTTC
.	TRBD1	TRBJ1-6	TRBV14	CASSRSWTGANSPLHF	TGTGCCAGCAGCCGATCATGGACAGGGGCTAATTCACCCCTCCACTTT
.	TRBD1	TRBJ1-2	TRBV19	CASRDRGLNYGYTF	TGTGCCAGTCGGGACAGGGGGCTTAACTATGGCTACACCTTC
.	TRBD1	TRBJ2-7	TRBV6-6	CASSLQGIYEQYF	TGTGCCAGCAGTTTACAGGGGATCTACGAGCAGTACTTC
.	TRBD1	TRBJ1-2	TRBV11-3	CASSLAGTGAFGYTF	TGTGCCAGCAGCCTGGCAGGGACAGGGGCATTTGGCTACACCTTC
.	.	TRBJ1-2	TRBV27	CASSWMLPKGDYGYTF	TGTGCCAGCAGTTGGATGCTACCTAAGGGAGACTATGGCTACACCTTC
.	TRBD2	TRBJ2-1	TRBV4-2	CASSQGAGTSGEKQFF	TGTGCCAGCAGCCAAGGGGCGGGGACTAGCGGGGAAAAGCAGTTCTTC